Below are 14 T cell receptor beta chains sequenced from a single sample in a study of CD8 T cells in ankylosing spondylitis. Study-level points and caveats: A motif of 7 to 9 highly homologous TCR beta variants was seen as apparently characteristic of ankylosing spondylitis blood.

TCRdb called the 5' RACE reads again in MiXCR, with one record for every CDR3 protein. The sample shows about 210,000 distinct CDR3 sequences, more than 5.5% of them seen only once. Their antigens are not known. What was sequenced was blood, either unsorted or a sorted T cell fraction (not recorded which). The receptors were sampled from a male donor with ankylosing spondylitis.

Many counts were recorded for this clonotype. V gene TRBV5-1 combines with J gene TRBJ2-1, with D possibly being TRBD1 (6 bases). The V end was cut by 4 bases, the J end by 3 bases, with 14 bases between. This CDR3 contains 15 residues. The germline V gene has CDR1 SGHRS and CDR2 YFSETQ. The CDR3 DNA reads as TGCGCCAGCAGCATGGACAGCCAGTTCTACAATGAGCAGTTCTTC. Encoded protein: CASSMDSQFYNEQFF.

This clonotype occurred many times. The V call is TRBV27, the J call TRBJ2-1; D uncertain. Germline assignment: CDR1 MNHEY and CDR2 SMNVEV (reference sequence). V was clipped by 7 bases and J by 0 bases, with 10 bases between them. This CDR3 spans 14 amino acids. CDR3 DNA sequence: TGTGCCAGCACTCAGCGAGGCTCCTACAATGAGCAGTTCTTC. Amino acids: CASTQRGSYNEQFF.

The chain couples TRBV20-1 to TRBJ2-1, with 12 bases identical to TRBD2. The trim removed 5 bases at V and 6 bases at J, leaving 8 bases unmatched. The CDR3 length is 15 residues. Germline V gene lookup returns CDR1 DFQATT and CDR2 SNEGSKA (reference sequence). As DNA, the CDR3 is TGCAGTGCTCCCGGGACTAGCGGGTACCCCAATGAGCAGTTCTTC. Translating it yields CSAPGTSGYPNEQFF.

The V and J genes are TRBV7-8 and TRBJ2-5; 13 bases line up with TRBD2. Unmatched junction bases numbered 9, after V lost 4 bases and J lost 4 bases. This CDR3 is 17 amino acids long. Germline values: CDR1 SGHVS, CDR2 FQNEAQ. CDR3 protein: CASSWTSGRSGRETQYF. The DNA of the CDR3 is TGTGCCAGCAGCTGGACTAGCGGGAGATCTGGGCGAGAGACCCAGTACTTC.

This clonotype was found many times. The V gene is TRBV10-1, the J gene TRBJ2-7; D is ambiguous. V was shortened by 5 bases and J by 2 bases, with 19 bases between the two germline ends. The germline V gene has CDR1 WNHNN and CDR2 SYGVQD (reference sequence). The CDR3 runs to 16 residues. CDR3 nucleotide sequence: TGCGCCAGCAGTAACCACCCCCGGACGGGTACCTACGAGCAGTACTTC. It translates to CASSNHPRTGTYEQYF.

This clonotype was observed at least ten times. The chain employs TRBV12-3 or TRBV12-4 and TRBJ2-5; a weak D match, TRBD2 (6 bases). The CDR3 is made up of 13 amino acids. Trimming shortened V by 3 bases and J by 5 bases, and 10 bases separated the two germline ends. This CDR3 reads CASSFGGGETQYF. Written as DNA, the CDR3 is TGTGCCAGCAGTTTTGGGGGAGGTGAGACCCAGTACTTC.

This clonotype has ten or more counts. The chain is built from TRBV28 and TRBJ1-5; D might be TRBD1 (5 bases). The CDR3 contains 14 residues. V was trimmed by 5 bases and J by 6 bases, leaving 14 bases between them. Germline V CDR1 and CDR2: MDHEN, SYDVKM. CDR3 coding DNA: TGTGCCAGCAGTCCGGGGACGGGATTTCAGCCCCAGCATTTT. It codes for CASSPGTGFQPQHF.

This clonotype was counted at least ten times. V and J are TRBV9 and TRBJ1-5; D is undetermined. Germline V lookup: CDR1 SGDLS, CDR2 YYNGEE. This CDR3 has 15 amino acids. V was shortened by 2 bases and J by 0 bases, with 9 bases between the two germline ends. The CDR3 DNA follows: TGTGCCAGCAGCGTTGAGGGTTATAGCAATCAGCCCCAGCATTTT. Translation: CASSVEGYSNQPQHF.

The V call is TRBV12-3 or TRBV12-4, the J call TRBJ1-4; 7 bases are a match to TRBD1. The length of the CDR3 is 16 residues. J was trimmed by 5 bases and V by 7 bases; bases with no gene match: 13. CDR3: CASTSFQGVVNEKLFF. The CDR3 DNA reads as TGTGCCAGCACATCCTTTCAGGGGGTGGTGAATGAAAAACTGTTTTTT.

The sample holds many counts of this clonotype. The gene calls are TRBV7-9 and TRBJ1-2, with D possibly TRBD1 on 6 matching bases. Per the germline V gene, CDR1 is SEHNR and CDR2 is FQNEAQ (reference sequence). There are 13 residues in the CDR3. V lost 3 bases and J lost 8, with 13 bases in between. The CDR3 is CASSLGRGIGYTF. The CDR3 nucleotides read TGTGCCAGCAGCTTGGGCAGGGGAATAGGCTACACCTTC.

In its sample, this clonotype was seen a few times. The rearrangement joins TRBV18 to TRBJ2-1; 7 positions agree with TRBD1. V shed 8 bases, J shed 7 bases, and the junction held 2 bases outside the gene matches. The germline gives CDR1 KGHSH, CDR2 LQKENI. The CDR3 contains 11 residues. The CDR3 sequence: CASPRGNEQFF. CDR3 DNA: TGTGCCAGCCCCAGGGGGAATGAGCAGTTCTTC.

This clonotype was seen only a few times. The chain links TRBV3-1 to TRBJ2-5, with 9 bases aligning to TRBD2. CDR3 length: 16 amino acids. Per the germline V gene, CDR1 is LGHDT and CDR2 is YNNKEL (reference sequence). The ends lost 1 base at V and 4 bases at J; junction bases unmatched: 7. The CDR3 DNA reads as TGTGCCAGCAGCCAAGGAATAGCGGGAGAGCGAGAGACCCAGTACTTC. Protein sequence: CASSQGIAGERETQYF.

This clonotype was found a few times. The chain employs TRBV4-2 and TRBJ2-2; D is uncertain. Germline V lookup: CDR1 LGHNA, CDR2 YNFKEQ. This CDR3 is 16 amino acids long. The V gene lost 0 bases and the J gene lost 1 base, with 9 bases spanning the gap. As DNA, the CDR3 is TGTGCCAGCAGCCAAGATCTGCGGAGGAACACCGGGGAGCTGTTTTTT. This encodes CASSQDLRRNTGELFF.

At least ten counts were recorded for this clonotype. The chain uses TRBV12-3 or TRBV12-4 and TRBJ2-1; D is perhaps TRBD1 (5 bases). The V gene lost 6 bases and the J gene lost 5 bases, with 11 bases spanning the gap. The CDR3 runs to 13 residues. CDR3 sequence: CASSLGAHNEQFF. CDR3 nucleotides: TGTGCCAGCAGCCTAGGGGCCCACAATGAGCAGTTCTTC.